The source of this TCR beta chain is a study of lymphopenia after photon versus proton radiotherapy. Study-wide findings and caveats: Survival link was tested only in deceased patients; proton benefit remains a possibility. A bigger post-nadir fall in TCR diversity correlated inversely with survival time in deceased patients. Post-nadir diversity loss with photons came from oligoclonal expansion, particularly CD8+ Temra cells. Relative stability marked proton patients; photon patients lost diversity and naive cells.

Germline V CDR1 and CDR2: MNHEY, SVGAGI. V lost 0 bases, J lost 0 bases, and 6 bases lay in between. This CDR3 has 15 amino acids. With respect to this clone: Its antigen is as yet unknown.

Only in-frame clones appear in the TCRdb table, and some are missing; sequencing was by immunoSEQ multiplex PCR. The table has more than 70,000 clones, around 82% seen once. The V and J genes are TRBV6-5 and TRBJ1-3; no firm D call. The TCR sequence derives from a man aged 60-69 years with pancreatic cancer. Sequenced here: peripheral blood, sampled from a patient treated with proton-based radiotherapy. CDR3 sequence (DNA): TGTGCCAGCAGTTACTCGGTGGACTCTGGAAACACCATATATTTT. Its translation: CASSYSVDSGNTIYF.